One sample yielded the 22 T cell receptor beta chains listed below, sequenced in a study of shared clonotypes between healthy human individuals. Naive CD8 cells were CD45RO-negative, positively selected for CCR7, excluding terminally differentiated effector memory CD45RA+ cells. Profiling relied on immunoSEQ multiplex PCR, and the TCRdb table lists in-frame clones only, not all of them. The sample has a few hundred thousand clones; nearly 97% are singletons. The specimen was naive CD8+ T cells sorted from blood. Source of these receptors: a woman aged 25 to 45 in good health.

Turning to this clone: A junction boundary mismatches the germline segment, possibly from a read error. V gene TRBV6-1 combines with J gene TRBJ2-4; possibly TRBD1 or TRBD2 for D (6 bases each). The germline V gene has CDR1 MNHNS and CDR2 SASEGT. This CDR3 comprises 15 residues. The CDR3 here is CASSDRAPGADIPYF. CDR3 in DNA: TGTGCCAGCAGTGACCGGGCCCCGGGGGCGGACATTCCGTACTTC.

This clone was found once. V usage is TRBV19 and J usage is TRBJ2-7; TRBD2 is a possible D gene (6 bases). CDR3 length: 15 amino acids. With 2 bases removed from V and 3 bases from J, the gap between germline ends came to 14 bases. Per germline, CDR1 LNHDA and CDR2 SQIVND (reference sequence). CDR3 bases: TGTGCCAGTAGTATAATGGAGGGCAGGAACTACGAGCAGTACTTC. Protein: CASSIMEGRNYEQYF.

This clone was detected only once. The V and J genes are TRBV27 and TRBJ2-1; either TRBD1 or TRBD2 may fit D (5 bases each). Germline V gives CDR1 MNHEY, CDR2 SMNVEV (reference sequence). CDR3 length equals 12 residues. V was clipped by 2 bases and J by 9 bases, with 8 bases between them. CDR3 nucleotide sequence: TGTGCCAGCAGTTTAGGGACCAGTGAGCAGTTCTTC. Amino acid sequence: CASSLGTSEQFF.

The rearrangement uses TRBV28 and TRBJ2-7; D is possibly TRBD1 or TRBD2 (5 bases each). The CDR3 is 17 residues long. Trimming pared 3 bases from V and 5 bases from J, leaving 23 bases between. CDR1 is MDHEN, CDR2 SYDVKM, per germline. The chain's CDR3 is CASSFPSGTKIANEQYF. The DNA of the CDR3 is TGTGCCAGCAGTTTTCCCTCCGGGACCAAAATAGCAAACGAGCAGTACTTC.

This chain uses TRBV25-1 with TRBJ2-3; TRBD1 matches 7 bases. CDR1 and CDR2 (germline): MGHDK, SYGVNS. V was clipped by 4 bases and J by 4 bases; unmatched bases: 2. The CDR3 contains 13 residues. The CDR3 bases are TGTGCCAGCAGTGGCACAGGGGCAGATACGCAGTATTTT. Protein sequence: CASSGTGADTQYF.

The chain recombines TRBV28 with TRBJ1-2; weak D call: TRBD1 (6 bases). Between the trimmed V and J ends, which lost 4 bases and 6 bases, there was a span of 12 bases. The CDR3 totals 13 residues. CDR1 and CDR2 from the germline V gene are MDHEN and SYDVKM. The CDR3 region is CASSSGEGDGYTF. In DNA, the CDR3 is TGTGCCAGCAGTTCCGGAGAGGGGGATGGCTACACCTTC.

V gene TRBV10-3 combines with J gene TRBJ2-1, with D unclear. V lost 1 base and J 9 bases, leaving 7 bases between the germline ends. Germline V gene lookup returns CDR1 ENHRY and CDR2 SYGVKD. This CDR3 contains 12 residues. The CDR3 nucleotides read TGTGCCATCAGTGAGTTGGCGGTTGAGCAGTTCTTC. It specifies CAISELAVEQFF.

The chain joins TRBV5-4 to TRBJ2-5; TRBD1 matches at 12 bases. The CDR3 extends over 14 amino acids. With V trimmed by 0 bases and J by 9 bases, 3 bases remained unmatched. Per the germline V gene, CDR1 is SGHNT and CDR2 is YYREEE (reference sequence). The CDR3 DNA is TGTGCCAGCAGCTTGGGGGGACAGGGGGCGGCCCAGTACTTC. Translated, it gives CASSLGGQGAAQYF. The variable domain in full, with the rest retrieved from reference TRBV5-4 and TRBJ2-5, is ETGVTQSPTHLIKTRGQQVTLRCSSQSGHNTVSWYQQALGQGPQFIFQYYREEENGRGNFPPRFSGLQFPNYSSELNVNALELDDSALYLCASSLGGQGAAQYFGPGTRLLVL.

The rearrangement joins TRBV5-6 to TRBJ2-5, with a weak D call TRBD2 (6 bases). The germline gives CDR1 SGHDT, CDR2 YYEEEE. The CDR3 totals 14 residues. The germline V and J ends were trimmed by 1 base and 5 bases, with 12 bases remaining between them. Here the CDR3 reads CASSLWGVGETQYF. The DNA for the CDR3 is TGTGCCAGCAGCTTGTGGGGGGTAGGGGAGACCCAGTACTTC.

V is TRBV27 and J is TRBJ2-5; no definite D call. The ends were cut back, 5 bases at V and 5 bases at J, with 21 bases in the middle. The CDR3 length is 16 residues. CDR1 and CDR2 from the germline V gene are MNHEY and SMNVEV (reference sequence). The CDR3 DNA follows: TGTGCCAGCAGTCCAGACGTCCCCAAGGCTGGTGAGACCCAGTACTTC. It is translated as CASSPDVPKAGETQYF.

The chain recombines TRBV6-6 with TRBJ2-7; D unclear. Between the trimmed V and J ends, which lost 2 bases and 3 bases, there was a span of 8 bases. The CDR3 extends over 13 amino acids. CDR1 and CDR2 from the germline V gene are MNHNY and SVGAGI (reference sequence). The CDR3 DNA reads TGTGCCAGCAGTTACCTTACCAGCTACGAGCAGTACTTC. Its protein product is CASSYLTSYEQYF.

The chain uses TRBV13 and TRBJ2-2; D is uncertain. Germline CDR1 is PRHDT and CDR2 is FYEKMQ (reference sequence). V gave up 5 bases and J gave up 1 base, with 2 bases separating them. The CDR3 loop spans 12 amino acids. This chain's CDR3 is CASSENTGELFF. In DNA, the CDR3 is TGTGCCAGCAGCGAGAACACCGGGGAGCTGTTTTTT.

The CDR3 loop reads CASSISARAEQETQYF. DNA for the CDR3: TGTGCCAGTAGTATATCCGCGAGGGCAGAGCAAGAGACCCAGTACTTC. The V gene is TRBV19, the J gene TRBJ2-5, with D tentatively TRBD2 (5 bases). V was shortened by 2 bases and J by 2 bases, with 15 bases between the two germline ends. The germline V gene encodes CDR1 LNHDA and CDR2 SQIVND (reference sequence). The CDR3 is 16 amino acids. The full variable domain, in which reference TRBV19 and TRBJ2-5 provide the parts outside the CDR3, is DGGITQSPKYLFRKEGQNVTLSCEQNLNHDAMYWYRQDPGQGLRLIYYSQIVNDFQKGDIAEGYSVSREKKESFPLTVTSAQKNPTAFYLCASSISARAEQETQYFGPGTRLLVL.

The rearrangement uses TRBV27 and TRBJ2-1; tentative D call: TRBD2 (5 bases). V lost 4 bases and J lost 7, with 14 bases in between. Germline V CDR1 and CDR2: MNHEY, SMNVEV (reference sequence). The CDR3 runs to 14 residues. In nucleotides, the CDR3 is TGTGCCAGCAGTTCATTACTAGAATTTAATGAGCAGTTCTTC. Its protein product is CASSSLLEFNEQFF.

The J gene is TRBJ1-1, the V gene TRBV5-6; TRBD1 might be the D (5 bases). The CDR3 sequence is 14 residues long. Trimming removed 3 bases at V and 3 bases at J, with 12 bases between. The germline CDR1 and CDR2 sequences are SGHDT and YYEEEE. CDR3 in amino acids: CASSSGMVDTEAFF. CDR3 DNA: TGTGCCAGCAGCTCAGGGATGGTGGACACTGAAGCTTTCTTT.

The V call is TRBV4-2, the J call TRBJ2-1, with D uncertain. V was clipped by 3 bases and J by 0 bases, with 12 bases between them. Per the germline V gene, CDR1 is LGHNA and CDR2 is YNFKEQ. The CDR3 loop spans 16 amino acids. Here the CDR3 reads CASSQDPLSSYNEQFF. The CDR3 nucleotides read TGTGCCAGCAGCCAGGACCCTCTGAGCTCCTACAATGAGCAGTTCTTC.

J is TRBJ2-3 and V is TRBV27, with D hard to call. Trimming cost V 9 bases and J 3 bases, with 16 bases left between them. CDR3 size: 14 residues. Per the germline V gene, CDR1 is MNHEY and CDR2 is SMNVEV (reference sequence). CDR3 bases: TGTGCCAGTAGACCCGGACGGGTAACAGATACGCAGTATTTT. Translation: CASRPGRVTDTQYF.

A word on this clone: Other nucleotide sequences in the sample specify the same CDR3. The genes are TRBV4-2 and TRBJ1-5; D is unclear. Germline loops: CDR1 LGHNA, CDR2 YNFKEQ. V lost 0 bases and J lost 6, with 6 bases in between. This CDR3 has 13 residues. CDR3 sequence: CASSQESGQPQHF. The DNA for the CDR3 is TGTGCCAGCAGCCAAGAGTCGGGTCAGCCCCAGCATTTT.

The chain is built from TRBV30 and TRBJ2-5; D gene ambiguous. Germline assignment: CDR1 GTSNPN and CDR2 SVGIG (reference sequence). This CDR3 region has 13 residues. Trimming cost V 0 bases and J 1 base, with 6 bases left between them. The CDR3 here is CAWSVYSQETQYF. The CDR3 DNA reads TGTGCCTGGAGTGTATACAGCCAAGAGACCCAGTACTTC.

V usage is TRBV9 and J usage is TRBJ2-4; D not resolved. Trimming took 4 bases from V and 2 from J, leaving 13 bases between them. The CDR3 is 15 residues long. Germline lookup yields CDR1 SGDLS and CDR2 YYNGEE. CDR3 protein: CASSMDGRSKNIQYF. The DNA of the CDR3 is TGTGCCAGCAGCATGGACGGCCGGTCCAAAAACATTCAGTACTTC.

This chain joins TRBV29-1 and TRBJ2-2; the D gene is possibly TRBD2 (5 bases). CDR3 length equals 16 residues. Trimming cost V 7 bases and J 1 base, with 19 bases left between them. Germline-derived CDR1 and CDR2 are SQVTM and ANQGSEA. As DNA, the CDR3 is TGCAGCGGCTGGAGGCGGGTACCAGGGAACACCGGGGAGCTGTTTTTT. Its protein is CSGWRRVPGNTGELFF.

The chain joins TRBV27 to TRBJ2-7; D is uncertain. V shed 2 bases and J shed 4 bases, with 15 bases lying between them. The germline V gene encodes CDR1 MNHEY and CDR2 SMNVEV (reference sequence). The CDR3 totals 15 residues. CDR3 DNA: TGTGCCAGCAGTTTAATCCGGGCCTTGGGATACGAGCAGTACTTC. Amino acid sequence: CASSLIRALGYEQYF.